This T cell receptor beta chain emerged from a study of blood T cell repertoires in COVID-19. Across the whole study: Whether acute or convalescent, the COVID-19 samples came from the United States, Italy and Spain. PBMCs, B-cell-depleted T cells, or T cells provided the cDNA or gDNA that made up the material.

This CDR3 is built from 15 residues. Unmatched junction bases numbered 1, after V lost 2 bases and J lost 5 bases. Germline CDR1 reads ENHRY; CDR2 reads SYGVKD. There are a few counts of this clone. The authors' processing: Reference gene primer amplification gave estimated nucleated cell counts. Using immunoSEQ multiplex PCR, the repertoire was profiled, and TCRdb retains in-frame clones only, with some absent. V and J calls and clone size are as listed in that table; D and trimming were resolved from the DNA. This table has roughly 500,000 clones, approximately 85% appearing once. The chain couples TRBV10-3 to TRBJ1-4, with TRBD1 matching 11 bases. The material sequenced was peripheral blood. The origin of this receptor is a human donor in a cohort sampled during active COVID-19. The CDR3 here is CAISEGQGANEKLFF. The CDR3 DNA reads as TGTGCCATCAGTGAGGGACAGGGGGCAAATGAAAAACTGTTTTTT.